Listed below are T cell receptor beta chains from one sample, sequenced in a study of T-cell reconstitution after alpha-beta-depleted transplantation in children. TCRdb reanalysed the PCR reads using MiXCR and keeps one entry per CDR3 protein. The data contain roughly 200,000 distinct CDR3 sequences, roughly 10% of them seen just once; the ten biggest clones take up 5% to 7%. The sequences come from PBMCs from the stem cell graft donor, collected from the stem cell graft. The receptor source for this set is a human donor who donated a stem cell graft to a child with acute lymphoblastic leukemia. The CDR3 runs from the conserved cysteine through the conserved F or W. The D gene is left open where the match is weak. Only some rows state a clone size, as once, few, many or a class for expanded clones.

CASSQELTDSYEQYF,TGTGCCAGCAGCCAAGAATTAACGGACTCCTACGAGCAGTACTTC,TRBV4-2,15,few,TRBJ2-7,.
CASSYSLGIAGGGTGELFF,TGTGCCAGCAGTTACTCCCTGGGGATAGCGGGGGGGGGCACCGGGGAGCTGTTTTTT,TRBV6-5,19,many,TRBJ2-2,TRBD2
CAISGTGNGLYEQYF,TGTGCCATCAGTGGCACAGGGAATGGCCTATACGAGCAGTACTTC,TRBV10-3,15,.,TRBJ2-7,.
CASSYGQGNNYGYTF,TGTGCCAGCAGCTACGGACAGGGAAATAACTATGGCTACACCTTC,TRBV14,15,many,TRBJ1-2,TRBD1
CAEIRETGGTEAFF,TGTGCCGAGATTCGGGAGACGGGAGGGACTGAAGCTTTCTTT,TRBV30,14,few,TRBJ1-1,.
CASSLRPASDTQYF,TGTGCCAGCAGCTTAAGGCCGGCTAGCGATACGCAGTATTTT,TRBV7-7,14,few,TRBJ2-3,.
CASSSRGTEGYTF,TGCGCCAGCAGTTCGCGGGGGACCGAGGGCTACACCTTC,TRBV5-1,13,.,TRBJ1-2,.
CSAVTGKGSYNEQFF,TGCAGTGCGGTTACAGGGAAGGGGTCCTACAATGAGCAGTTCTTC,TRBV20-1,15,.,TRBJ2-1,.
CASSASAGELFF,TGTGCCAGCAGCGCTAGCGCCGGGGAGCTGTTTTTT,TRBV7-9,12,few,TRBJ2-2,.
CATSDPGQGRDEQFF,TGTGCCACCAGTGATCCGGGACAGGGGAGGGATGAGCAGTTCTTC,TRBV24-1,15,many,TRBJ2-1,TRBD1
CSVAKGTARWNYGYTF,TGCAGCGTTGCTAAGGGGACGGCGAGGTGGAACTATGGCTACACCTTC,TRBV29-1,16,many,TRBJ1-2,.
CASSSGTVNQPQHF,TGTGCCAGCAGCTCCGGGACCGTCAATCAGCCCCAGCATTTT,TRBV7-9,14,.,TRBJ1-5,.
CSARDLGRLSPLHF,TGCAGTGCTAGAGATTTGGGCAGACTTTCACCCCTCCACTTT,TRBV20-1,14,many,TRBJ1-6,.
CSASKPGAHTYEQYF,TGCAGTGCTTCAAAGCCAGGGGCGCACACCTACGAGCAGTACTTC,TRBV20-1,15,.,TRBJ2-7,.
CASSLVRGLETQYF,TGTGCCAGCAGCTTAGTCCGGGGACTCGAGACCCAGTACTTC,TRBV7-2,14,many,TRBJ2-5,.
CASSSGLKGAINTGELFF,TGTGCCAGCAGCTCCGGGTTAAAAGGGGCCATTAACACCGGGGAGCTGTTTTTT,TRBV11-2,18,few,TRBJ2-2,.
CASSYLPGQDYEQYF,TGTGCCAGCAGTTACCTACCGGGTCAAGACTACGAGCAGTACTTC,TRBV6-5,15,.,TRBJ2-7,.
CASSPTGRGEPQHF,TGTGCCAGCTCACCGACCGGCAGGGGGGAGCCCCAGCATTTT,TRBV18,14,few,TRBJ1-5,TRBD1
CASSEAPLGLKNSPLHF,TGTGCCAGCAGTGAAGCACCTTTGGGGTTGAAGAACTCACCCCTCCACTTT,TRBV2,17,few,TRBJ1-6,.
CATSDFARRTGELFF,TGTGCCACCAGTGATTTCGCTCGGCGCACCGGGGAGCTGTTTTTT,TRBV24-1,15,.,TRBJ2-2,.
CASSLVHRVAAQETQYF,TGCGCCAGCAGCTTGGTTCACAGGGTCGCGGCCCAAGAGACCCAGTACTTC,TRBV5-1,17,few,TRBJ2-5,.
CSARPGRGGFNSPLHF,TGCAGTGCTAGGCCGGGGCGGGGAGGGTTTAATTCACCCCTCCACTTT,TRBV20-1,16,.,TRBJ1-6,.
CSVGDSGQTNYGYTF,TGCAGCGTTGGGGACAGTGGACAAACTAACTATGGCTACACCTTC,TRBV29-1,15,few,TRBJ1-2,TRBD1
CASEGVLAKNIQYF,TGTGCTTCGGAAGGGGTACTAGCCAAAAACATTCAGTACTTC,TRBV30,14,.,TRBJ2-4,.
CASSSGRGIDEQYF,TGCGCCAGCAGCTCGGGCCGAGGGATAGACGAGCAGTACTTC,TRBV5-1,14,.,TRBJ2-7,.
CSVRRNRDVSNQPQHF,TGCAGTGTTCGTCGCAATCGGGACGTTAGCAATCAGCCCCAGCATTTT,TRBV20-1,16,many,TRBJ1-5,.
CATSRDPGGDNEQFF,TGTGCCACCAGCAGAGATCCCGGGGGGGACAATGAGCAGTTCTTC,TRBV15,15,many,TRBJ2-1,TRBD2
CASSWDREGVTNEKLFF,TGCGCCAGCAGCTGGGACAGGGAAGGGGTAACTAATGAAAAACTGTTTTTT,TRBV5-1,17,few,TRBJ1-4,TRBD1
CASKTEHYQETQYF,TGCGCCAGCAAGACTGAGCATTACCAAGAGACCCAGTACTTC,TRBV10-2,14,few,TRBJ2-5,.
CASSIRVPYEQYF,TGTGCCAGCAGCATCCGGGTCCCCTACGAGCAGTACTTC,TRBV11-1,13,.,TRBJ2-7,.
CASSPQNTGELFF,TGTGCCAGCAGCCCTCAGAACACCGGGGAGCTGTTTTTT,TRBV5-4,13,.,TRBJ2-2,.
CASRGVTGNTIYF,TGTGCCAGCAGGGGTGTAACTGGAAACACCATATATTTT,TRBV7-9,13,many,TRBJ1-3,.
CASKVGDMNTEAFF,TGTGCCAGCAAGGTGGGGGACATGAACACTGAAGCTTTCTTT,TRBV6-1,14,few,TRBJ1-1,.
CASSLLGQGYTEAFF,TGTGCCAGCAGTTTACTGGGACAGGGGTACACTGAAGCTTTCTTT,TRBV12-3/TRBV12-4,15,few,TRBJ1-1,TRBD1
CASSQAGGTGELFF,TGTGCCAGCAGCCAAGCGGGAGGGACCGGGGAGCTGTTTTTT,TRBV3-1,14,few,TRBJ2-2,TRBD2
CASSYDSKFEAFF,TGTGCCAGCAGTTACGACAGCAAATTTGAAGCTTTCTTT,TRBV6-5,13,.,TRBJ1-1,.
CASSQERDSLNTGELFF,TGTGCCAGCAGCCAAGAGCGAGACTCTCTGAACACCGGGGAGCTGTTTTTT,TRBV14,17,.,TRBJ2-2,.
CSAPALAGGLPKNIQYF,TGCAGTGCCCCCGCACTAGCGGGGGGCCTTCCCAAAAACATTCAGTACTTC,TRBV20-1,17,.,TRBJ2-4,TRBD2
CASSFGTDGYYSNQPQHF,TGTGCCAGCAGCTTTGGGACAGACGGATACTATAGCAATCAGCCCCAGCATTTT,TRBV5-5,18,few,TRBJ1-5,TRBD1
CASSLEGDPSGFTGELFF,TGTGCCAGCAGCTTGGAGGGTGATCCTAGCGGGTTCACCGGGGAGCTGTTTTTT,TRBV5-6,18,few,TRBJ2-2,TRBD2
CASSPDRDGYTF,TGTGCCAGCTCACCGGACAGGGATGGCTACACCTTC,TRBV18,12,few,TRBJ1-2,TRBD1
CAIKREGYEQYF,TGTGCCATCAAACGTGAGGGCTACGAGCAGTACTTC,TRBV10-3,12,few,TRBJ2-7,.
CSVQTQDSTSTDTQYF,TGCAGTGTCCAAACCCAGGACAGCACCTCCACAGATACGCAGTATTTT,TRBV20-1,16,many,TRBJ2-3,.
CASSQVLGLVSYNEQFF,TGTGCCAGCAGCCAAGTTCTAGGACTAGTCTCCTACAATGAGCAGTTCTTC,TRBV14,17,.,TRBJ2-1,TRBD2
CASSLDQWSGELFF,TGTGCCAGCAGCTTAGATCAATGGAGCGGGGAGCTGTTTTTT,TRBV11-2,14,.,TRBJ2-2,.
CASSPQETANNEQFF,TGTGCCAGCAGTCCCCAGGAGACAGCAAACAATGAGCAGTTCTTC,TRBV12-3/TRBV12-4,15,few,TRBJ2-1,.
CSASDPGDTGELFF,TGCAGTGCTAGTGATCCGGGGGACACCGGGGAGCTGTTTTTT,TRBV20-1,14,many,TRBJ2-2,.
CATSDLRSSTDTQYF,TGTGCCACCAGTGATTTGAGAAGTAGCACAGATACGCAGTATTTT,TRBV24-1,15,many,TRBJ2-3,.
CASSLRPGSHEQYF,TGCGCCAGCAGCTTGAGGCCGGGCAGCCACGAGCAGTACTTC,TRBV5-1,14,.,TRBJ2-7,.
CASSGIGTYEQYF,TGTGCCAGCAGCGGAATAGGCACCTACGAGCAGTACTTC,TRBV27,13,many,TRBJ2-7,.
CASSPGQGLGSPLHF,TGTGCCAGCAGTCCCGGACAGGGGCTGGGTTCACCCCTCCACTTT,TRBV6-5,15,few,TRBJ1-6,TRBD1
CASRTGYGYTF,TGTGCCAGCAGAACGGGCTATGGCTACACCTTC,TRBV27,11,.,TRBJ1-2,.
CATSDSQGKGTQYF,TGTGCCACCAGTGATTCACAGGGAAAAGGGACCCAGTACTTC,TRBV24-1,14,.,TRBJ2-5,.
CASSPLGGATDTQYF,TGTGCCAGCAGTCCCCTGGGGGGGGCGACAGATACGCAGTATTTT,TRBV12-3/TRBV12-4,15,few,TRBJ2-3,.
CSASSGTVTYNEQFF,TGCAGTGCTAGCTCCGGGACTGTTACCTACAATGAGCAGTTCTTC,TRBV20-1,15,.,TRBJ2-1,.
CSARAGNEKLFF,TGCAGTGCTAGAGCGGGAAATGAAAAACTGTTTTTT,TRBV20-1,12,many,TRBJ1-4,.